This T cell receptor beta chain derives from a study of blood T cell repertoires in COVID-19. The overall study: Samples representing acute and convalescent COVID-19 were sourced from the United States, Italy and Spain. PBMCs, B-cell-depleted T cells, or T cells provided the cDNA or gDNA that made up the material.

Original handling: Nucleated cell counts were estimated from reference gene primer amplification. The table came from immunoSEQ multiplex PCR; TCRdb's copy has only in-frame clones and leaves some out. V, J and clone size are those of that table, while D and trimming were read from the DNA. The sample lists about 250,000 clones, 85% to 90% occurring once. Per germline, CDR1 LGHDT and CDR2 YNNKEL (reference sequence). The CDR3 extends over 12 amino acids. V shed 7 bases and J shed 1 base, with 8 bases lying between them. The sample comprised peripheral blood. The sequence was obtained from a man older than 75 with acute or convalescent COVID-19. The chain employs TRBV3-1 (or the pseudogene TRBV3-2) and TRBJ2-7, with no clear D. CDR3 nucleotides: TGTGCCAGCAACGAGGCGTCCTACGAGCAGTACTTC. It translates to CASNEASYEQYF.